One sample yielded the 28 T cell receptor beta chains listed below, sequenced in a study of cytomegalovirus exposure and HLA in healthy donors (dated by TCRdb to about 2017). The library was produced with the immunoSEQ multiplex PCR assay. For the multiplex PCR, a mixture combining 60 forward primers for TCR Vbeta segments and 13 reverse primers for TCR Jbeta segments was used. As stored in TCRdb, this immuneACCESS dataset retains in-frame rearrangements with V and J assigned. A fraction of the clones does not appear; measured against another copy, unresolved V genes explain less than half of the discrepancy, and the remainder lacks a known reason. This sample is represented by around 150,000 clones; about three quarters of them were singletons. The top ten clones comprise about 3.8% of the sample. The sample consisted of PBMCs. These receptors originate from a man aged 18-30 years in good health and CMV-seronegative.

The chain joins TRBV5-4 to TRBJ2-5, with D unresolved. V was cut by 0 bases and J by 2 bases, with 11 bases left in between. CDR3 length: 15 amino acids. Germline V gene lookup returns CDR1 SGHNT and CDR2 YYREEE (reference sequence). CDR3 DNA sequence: TGTGCCAGCAGCTTGGTAAATCTAGAGCAAGAGACCCAGTACTTC. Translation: CASSLVNLEQETQYF.

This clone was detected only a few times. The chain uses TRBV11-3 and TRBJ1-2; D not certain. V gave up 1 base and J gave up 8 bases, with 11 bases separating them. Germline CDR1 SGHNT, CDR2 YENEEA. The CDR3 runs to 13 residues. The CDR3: CASSLGITQGYTF. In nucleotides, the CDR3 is TGTGCCAGCAGCTTAGGTATCACGCAGGGCTACACCTTC.

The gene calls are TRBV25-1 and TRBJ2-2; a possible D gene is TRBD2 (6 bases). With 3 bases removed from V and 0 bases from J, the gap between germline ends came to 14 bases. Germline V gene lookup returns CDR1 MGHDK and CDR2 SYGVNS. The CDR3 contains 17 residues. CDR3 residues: CASSDFSSGPNTGELFF. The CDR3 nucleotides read TGTGCCAGCAGTGACTTTAGTAGCGGCCCGAACACCGGGGAGCTGTTTTTT.

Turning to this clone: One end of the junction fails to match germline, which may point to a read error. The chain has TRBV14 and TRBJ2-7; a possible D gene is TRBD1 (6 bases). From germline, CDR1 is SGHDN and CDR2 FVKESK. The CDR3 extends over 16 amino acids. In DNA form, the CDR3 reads TGTGCCAGCAGTCAAGGGGCCCCTAGGGGGACCTACGAGCAGTACTTC. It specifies CASSQGAPRGTYEQYF. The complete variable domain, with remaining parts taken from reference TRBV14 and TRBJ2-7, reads EAGVTQFPSHSVIEKGQTVTLRCDPISGHDNLYWYRRVMGKEIKFLLHFVKESKQDESGMPNNRFLAERTGGTYSTLKVQPAELEDSGVYFCASSQGAPRGTYEQYFGPGTRLTVT.

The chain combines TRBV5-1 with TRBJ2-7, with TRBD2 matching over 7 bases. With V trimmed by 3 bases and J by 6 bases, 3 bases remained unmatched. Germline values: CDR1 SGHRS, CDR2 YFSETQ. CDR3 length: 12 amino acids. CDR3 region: CASSYPGGEQYF. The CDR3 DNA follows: TGCGCCAGCAGCTACCCGGGGGGCGAGCAGTACTTC.

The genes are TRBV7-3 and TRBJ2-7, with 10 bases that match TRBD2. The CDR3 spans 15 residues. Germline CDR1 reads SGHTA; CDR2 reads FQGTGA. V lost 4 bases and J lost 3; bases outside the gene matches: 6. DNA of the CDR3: TGTGCCAGCAGCTCATCAGGACTAGCGGTCTACGAGCAGTACTTC. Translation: CASSSSGLAVYEQYF.

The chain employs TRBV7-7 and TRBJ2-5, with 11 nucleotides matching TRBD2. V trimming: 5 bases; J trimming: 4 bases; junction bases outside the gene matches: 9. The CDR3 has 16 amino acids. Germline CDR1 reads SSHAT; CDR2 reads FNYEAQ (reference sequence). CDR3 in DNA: TGTGCCAGCAGCAGCACTAGCGGGGGAGGTGGAGAGACCCAGTACTTC. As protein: CASSSTSGGGGETQYF.

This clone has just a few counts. The CDR3 loop is CASSLRDQETQYF. The CDR3 region has the DNA TGTGCCAGCAGCCTCAGGGACCAAGAGACCCAGTACTTC. V gene TRBV5-6 combines with J gene TRBJ2-5, with D maybe TRBD1 (5 bases). Deletions cut 4 bases from V and 0 bases from J, with 7 bases between. The CDR3 consists of 13 residues. The germline V gene has CDR1 SGHDT and CDR2 YYEEEE.

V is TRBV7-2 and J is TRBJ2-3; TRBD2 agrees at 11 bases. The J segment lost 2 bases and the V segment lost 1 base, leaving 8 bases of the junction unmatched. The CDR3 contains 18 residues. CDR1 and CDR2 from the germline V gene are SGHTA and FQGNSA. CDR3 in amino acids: CASSLVVASGGFTDTQYF. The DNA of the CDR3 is TGTGCCAGCAGCTTAGTTGTGGCTAGCGGGGGGTTCACAGATACGCAGTATTTT.

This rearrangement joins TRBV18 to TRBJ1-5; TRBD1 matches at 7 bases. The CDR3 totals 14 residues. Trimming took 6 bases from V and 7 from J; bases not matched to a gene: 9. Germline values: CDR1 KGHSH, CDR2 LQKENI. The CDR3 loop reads CASSPDRVGQPQHF. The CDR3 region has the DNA TGTGCCAGCTCTCCCGACAGGGTGGGACAGCCCCAGCATTTT.

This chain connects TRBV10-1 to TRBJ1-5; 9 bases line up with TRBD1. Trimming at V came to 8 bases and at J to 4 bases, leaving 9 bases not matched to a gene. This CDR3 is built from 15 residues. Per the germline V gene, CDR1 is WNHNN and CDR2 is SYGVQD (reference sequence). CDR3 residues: CASPSGQGYNQPQHF. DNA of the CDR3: TGCGCCAGCCCTTCGGGACAGGGTTATAATCAGCCCCAGCATTTT.

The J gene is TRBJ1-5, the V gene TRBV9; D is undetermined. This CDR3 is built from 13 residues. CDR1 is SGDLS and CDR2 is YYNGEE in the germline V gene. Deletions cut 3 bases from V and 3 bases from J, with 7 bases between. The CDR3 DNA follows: TGTGCCAGCAGCGCAGTGGCCAATCAGCCCCAGCATTTT. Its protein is CASSAVANQPQHF.

CDR3 region: CASRTENTDTQYF. The CDR3 region has the DNA TGTGCCAGCAGGACAGAGAACACAGATACGCAGTATTTT. This chain uses TRBV25-1 with TRBJ2-3; TRBD1 might be the D (5 bases). V dropped 6 bases and J dropped 2 bases, with 9 bases sitting between them. The CDR3 extends over 13 amino acids. From germline, CDR1 is MGHDK and CDR2 SYGVNS.

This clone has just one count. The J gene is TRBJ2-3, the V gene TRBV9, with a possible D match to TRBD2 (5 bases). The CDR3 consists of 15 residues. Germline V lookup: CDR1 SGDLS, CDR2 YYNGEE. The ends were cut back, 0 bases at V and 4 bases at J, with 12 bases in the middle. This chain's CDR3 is CASSVAGTGPDTQYF. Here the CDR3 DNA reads TGTGCCAGCAGCGTAGCGGGAACGGGTCCAGATACGCAGTATTTT.

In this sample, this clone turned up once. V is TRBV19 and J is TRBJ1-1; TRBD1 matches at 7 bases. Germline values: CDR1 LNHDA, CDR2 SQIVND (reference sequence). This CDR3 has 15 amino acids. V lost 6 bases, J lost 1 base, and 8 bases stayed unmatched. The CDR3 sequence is CASSATGIPNTEAFF. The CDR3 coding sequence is TGTGCCAGTAGCGCGACAGGGATCCCGAACACTGAAGCTTTCTTT.

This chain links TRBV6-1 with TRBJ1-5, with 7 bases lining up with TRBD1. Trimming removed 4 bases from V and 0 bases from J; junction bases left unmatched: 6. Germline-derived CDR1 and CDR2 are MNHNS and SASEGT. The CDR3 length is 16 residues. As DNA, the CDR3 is TGTGCCAGCAGTGGACCAGGGGGACTTAGCAATCAGCCCCAGCATTTT. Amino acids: CASSGPGGLSNQPQHF.

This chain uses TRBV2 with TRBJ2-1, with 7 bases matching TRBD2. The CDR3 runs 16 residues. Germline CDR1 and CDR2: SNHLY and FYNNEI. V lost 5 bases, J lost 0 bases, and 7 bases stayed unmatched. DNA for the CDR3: TGTGCCAGCAGTCCGAGACTAGCTAGCTCCTACAATGAGCAGTTCTTC. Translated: CASSPRLASSYNEQFF.

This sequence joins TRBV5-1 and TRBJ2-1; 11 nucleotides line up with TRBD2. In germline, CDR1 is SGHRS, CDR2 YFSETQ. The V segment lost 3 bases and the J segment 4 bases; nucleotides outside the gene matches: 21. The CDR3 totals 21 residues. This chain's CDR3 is CASSSDAGTSGARRGYNEQFF. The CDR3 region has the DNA TGCGCCAGCAGCTCCGACGCAGGGACTAGCGGAGCCCGTAGGGGGTACAATGAGCAGTTCTTC.

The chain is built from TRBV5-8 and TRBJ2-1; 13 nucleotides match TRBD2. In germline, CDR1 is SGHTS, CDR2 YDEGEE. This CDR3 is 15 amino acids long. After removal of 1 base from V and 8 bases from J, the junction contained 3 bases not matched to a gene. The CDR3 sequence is CASSLLLAGGDEQFF. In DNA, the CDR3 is TGTGCCAGCAGCTTGTTACTAGCGGGGGGGGATGAGCAGTTCTTC. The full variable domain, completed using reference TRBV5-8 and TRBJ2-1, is EAGVTQSPTHLIKTRGQQATLRCSPISGHTSVYWYQQALGLGLQFLLWYDEGEERNRGNFPPRFSGRQFPNYSSELNVNALELEDSALYLCASSLLLAGGDEQFFGPGTRLTVL.

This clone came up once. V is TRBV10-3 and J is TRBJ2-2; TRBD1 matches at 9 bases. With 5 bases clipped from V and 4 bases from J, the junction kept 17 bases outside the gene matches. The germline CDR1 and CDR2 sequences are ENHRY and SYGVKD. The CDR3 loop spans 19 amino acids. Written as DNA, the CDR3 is TGTGCCATCAGTCCTGATCCCGGGACAGGGTTGCAGGCCACCGGGGAGCTGTTTTTT. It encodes CAISPDPGTGLQATGELFF.

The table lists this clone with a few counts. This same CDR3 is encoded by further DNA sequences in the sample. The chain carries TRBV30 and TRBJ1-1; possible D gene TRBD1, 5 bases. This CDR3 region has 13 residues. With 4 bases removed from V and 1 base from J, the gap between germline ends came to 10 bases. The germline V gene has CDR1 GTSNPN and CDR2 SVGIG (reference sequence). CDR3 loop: CAWKGQGNTEAFF. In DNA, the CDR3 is TGTGCCTGGAAGGGCCAGGGGAACACTGAAGCTTTCTTT. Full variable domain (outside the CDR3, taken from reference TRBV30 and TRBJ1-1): SQTIHQWPATLVQPVGSPLSLECTVEGTSNPNLYWYRQAAGRGLQLLFYSVGIGQISSEVPQNLSASRPQDRQFILSSKKLLLSDSGFYLCAWKGQGNTEAFFGQGTRLTVV.

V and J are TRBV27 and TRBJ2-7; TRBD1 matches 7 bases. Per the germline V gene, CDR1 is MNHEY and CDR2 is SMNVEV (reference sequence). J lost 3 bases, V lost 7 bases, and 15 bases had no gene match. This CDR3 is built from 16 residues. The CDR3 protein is CASTPTMGTEHYEQYF. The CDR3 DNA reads TGTGCCAGCACCCCCACCATGGGGACAGAGCACTACGAGCAGTACTTC.

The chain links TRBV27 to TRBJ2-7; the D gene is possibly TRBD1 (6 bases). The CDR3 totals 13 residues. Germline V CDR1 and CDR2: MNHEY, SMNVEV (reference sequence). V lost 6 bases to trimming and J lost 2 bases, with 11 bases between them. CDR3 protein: CASRYREPYEQYF. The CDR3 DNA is TGTGCCAGCAGGTACAGGGAGCCCTACGAGCAGTACTTC.

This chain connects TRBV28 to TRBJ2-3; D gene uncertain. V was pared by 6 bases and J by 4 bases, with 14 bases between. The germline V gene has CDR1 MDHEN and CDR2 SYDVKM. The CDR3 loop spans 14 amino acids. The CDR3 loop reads CASSPRSTADTQYF. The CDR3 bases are TGTGCCAGCAGCCCCCGTTCAACTGCAGATACGCAGTATTTT. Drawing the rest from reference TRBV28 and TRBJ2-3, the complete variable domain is DVKVTQSSRYLVKRTGEKVFLECVQDMDHENMFWYRQDPGLGLRLIYFSYDVKMKEKGDIPEGYSVSREKKERFSLILESASTNQTSMYLCASSPRSTADTQYFGPGTRLTVL.

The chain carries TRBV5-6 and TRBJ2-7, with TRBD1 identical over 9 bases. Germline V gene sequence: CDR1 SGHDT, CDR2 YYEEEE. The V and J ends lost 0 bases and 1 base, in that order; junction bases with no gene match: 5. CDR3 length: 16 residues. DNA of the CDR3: TGTGCCAGCAGCTTGGTGAGGGACAGGGAATCCTACGAGCAGTACTTC. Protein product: CASSLVRDRESYEQYF.

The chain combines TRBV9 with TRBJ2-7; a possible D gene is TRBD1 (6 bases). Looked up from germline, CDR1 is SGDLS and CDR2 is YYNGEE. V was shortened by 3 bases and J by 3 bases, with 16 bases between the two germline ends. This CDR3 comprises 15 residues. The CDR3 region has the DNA TGTGCCAGCAGCGCAGGGGTTCTGGACCACTACGAGCAGTACTTC. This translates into CASSAGVLDHYEQYF.

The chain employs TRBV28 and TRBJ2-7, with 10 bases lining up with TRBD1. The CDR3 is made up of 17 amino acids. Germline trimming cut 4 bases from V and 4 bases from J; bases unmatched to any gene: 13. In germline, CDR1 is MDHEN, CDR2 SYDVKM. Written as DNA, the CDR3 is TGTGCCAGCAGTTCCGACGGGACAGGGGATAGTAAATACGAGCAGTACTTC. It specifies CASSSDGTGDSKYEQYF.

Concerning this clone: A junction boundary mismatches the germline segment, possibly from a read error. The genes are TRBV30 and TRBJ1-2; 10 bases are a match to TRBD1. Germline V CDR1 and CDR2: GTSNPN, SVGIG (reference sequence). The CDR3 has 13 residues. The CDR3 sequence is CAWSTTPRQGAHF. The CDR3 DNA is TGTGCCTGGAGTACCACTCCGAGACAGGGGGCCCACTTC.